Below are 10 T cell receptor beta chains sequenced from a single sample in a study of beta chain features in type 1 diabetes (dated by TCRdb to the late 2010s). The library was generated by the immunoSEQ multiplex PCR assay. The entire amount of isolated RNA was reverse transcribed using the High Capacity cDNA Reverse Transcription Kit, so the sequenced TCRB transcripts were expressed ones. Drawn from immuneACCESS, this table holds only the in-frame rearrangements with V and J called that TCRdb kept. Clones are partly lost; checked studies trace under half to an unresolved V gene and leave the rest unexplained. In this sample the table shows about 150,000 clones, 7.5% to 10% of which occur a single time. The ten biggest clones cover around 0.65% of the sample. Input material: central memory CD4+ T cells from blood. These receptors came from a man younger than 30 in good health.

V and J are TRBV10-3 and TRBJ2-5; 12 positions agree with TRBD1. The CDR3 extends over 16 amino acids. V trimming: 2 bases; J trimming: 4 bases; junction bases outside the gene matches: 5. The germline gives CDR1 ENHRY, CDR2 SYGVKD. Here the CDR3 DNA reads TGTGCCATCAGTGAGGGGGGACAGGGGGCCTTAGAGACCCAGTACTTC. Protein: CAISEGGQGALETQYF.

This clone has ten or more counts. The chain uses TRBV9 and TRBJ2-5; 9 bases fit TRBD1. Germline CDR1 is SGDLS and CDR2 is YYNGEE. This CDR3 is built from 15 residues. V trimming: 4 bases; J trimming: 2 bases; junction bases outside the gene matches: 6. The CDR3 nucleotides read TGTGCCAGCAGCCCTGGGACAGGGCGACAAGAGACCCAGTACTTC. Its protein product is CASSPGTGRQETQYF.

This chain connects TRBV4-2 to TRBJ1-2; D is perhaps TRBD1 (5 bases). In germline, CDR1 is LGHNA, CDR2 YNFKEQ. The CDR3 extends over 13 amino acids. With 0 bases removed from V and 6 bases from J, the gap between germline ends came to 8 bases. The CDR3 nucleotides read TGTGCCAGCAGCCAAGAACAGGCGCATGGCTACACCTTC. This codes for CASSQEQAHGYTF.

In this sample, this clone turned up a few times. The V gene is TRBV9, the J gene TRBJ1-4; D perhaps matches TRBD1 (5 bases). V lost 4 bases, J lost 5 bases, and 12 bases lay in between. Germline V gene sequence: CDR1 SGDLS, CDR2 YYNGEE. The length of the CDR3 is 14 residues. This CDR3 is CASSPRRGNEKLFF. Written as DNA, the CDR3 is TGTGCCAGCAGCCCCCGGCGGGGGAATGAAAAACTGTTTTTT.

This clone was seen more than once but under ten times. The V and J genes are TRBV27 and TRBJ2-2; 8 bases are a match to TRBD2. Trimming took 6 bases from V and 4 from J; bases not matched to a gene: 10. This CDR3 contains 16 residues. CDR1 MNHEY and CDR2 SMNVEV come from the germline V gene (reference sequence). CDR3 bases: TGTGCCAGCAGCCGCCCCCGGGGGGGCAGCACCGGGGAGCTGTTTTTT. This codes for CASSRPRGGSTGELFF.

This clone was seen a few times. The chain carries TRBV9 and TRBJ1-5; no definite D call. The CDR3 extends over 13 amino acids. Trimming removed 3 bases at V and 3 bases at J, with 7 bases between. Germline CDR1 is SGDLS and CDR2 is YYNGEE. CDR3 nucleotides: TGTGCCAGCAGCGCGAGAGACAATCAGCCCCAGCATTTT. Protein product: CASSARDNQPQHF.

This clone showed up just a few times. V gene TRBV11-2 combines with J gene TRBJ2-5; D perhaps matches TRBD2 (5 bases). V gave up 5 bases and J gave up 4 bases, with 14 bases separating them. Germline-derived CDR1 and CDR2 are SGHAT and FQNNGV. CDR3 length: 14 amino acids. For the CDR3, the DNA is TGTGCCAGCAGCCGGGATCAGGAGCGAGAGACCCAGTACTTC. It yields the protein CASSRDQERETQYF. Full variable domain (rest looked up from reference TRBV11-2 and TRBJ2-5): EAGVAQSPRYKIIEKRQSVAFWCNPISGHATLYWYQQILGQGPKLLIQFQNNGVVDDSQLPKDRFSAERLKGVDSTLKIQPAKLEDSAVYLCASSRDQERETQYFGPGTRLLVL.

This clone came up a few times. The chain couples TRBV6-6 to TRBJ2-3; tentatively, D is TRBD2 (5 bases). The V end was cut by 4 bases, the J end by 3 bases, with 8 bases between. Germline V lookup: CDR1 MNHNY, CDR2 SVGAGI (reference sequence). This CDR3 is built from 13 residues. Written as DNA, the CDR3 is TGTGCCAGCAGTTCCAGGACTACAGATACGCAGTATTTT. Translating gives CASSSRTTDTQYF.

Only a few counts were recorded for this clone. The gene calls are TRBV28 and TRBJ1-2, with TRBD1 matching over 9 bases. Unmatched junction bases numbered 7, after V lost 6 bases and J lost 8 bases. Germline V gene data show CDR1 as MDHEN and CDR2 as SYDVKM. This CDR3 is 13 amino acids long. The CDR3 spells CASSTGGWRGYTF. CDR3 coding DNA: TGTGCCAGCAGCACAGGGGGCTGGAGAGGCTACACCTTC.

The V call is TRBV7-2, the J call TRBJ1-6; a possible D gene is TRBD1 (6 bases). Germline V CDR1 and CDR2: SGHTA, FQGNSA. The V and J ends lost 4 bases and 10 bases respectively, with 14 bases between them. This CDR3 contains 14 residues. The CDR3 region has the DNA TGTGCCAGCAGCTCCCTGGACAGTCGGTCACCCCTCCACTTT. It encodes CASSSLDSRSPLHF.